The source of this T cell receptor (beta chain) is a study of T cells of healthy individuals. CDR3 length equals 16 residues. Germline V lookup: CDR1 MGHRA, CDR2 YSYEKL. The V segment lost 5 bases and the J segment 1 base; nucleotides outside the gene matches: 8. This clonotype turned up a few times. A single record per CDR3 protein comes from TCRdb applying MiXCR to the 5' RACE reads. Of 95,000 to 100,000 distinct CDR3 sequences in the sample, approximately 16% were seen once. This TCR was recovered from a human donor in good health. The chain combines TRBV4-1 with TRBJ1-5, with TRBD1 identical over 7 bases. The CDR3 DNA reads as TGCGCCAGCAGCAGCCGACAGGGAGCGAGCAATCAGCCCCAGCATTTT. It encodes CASSSRQGASNQPQHF.